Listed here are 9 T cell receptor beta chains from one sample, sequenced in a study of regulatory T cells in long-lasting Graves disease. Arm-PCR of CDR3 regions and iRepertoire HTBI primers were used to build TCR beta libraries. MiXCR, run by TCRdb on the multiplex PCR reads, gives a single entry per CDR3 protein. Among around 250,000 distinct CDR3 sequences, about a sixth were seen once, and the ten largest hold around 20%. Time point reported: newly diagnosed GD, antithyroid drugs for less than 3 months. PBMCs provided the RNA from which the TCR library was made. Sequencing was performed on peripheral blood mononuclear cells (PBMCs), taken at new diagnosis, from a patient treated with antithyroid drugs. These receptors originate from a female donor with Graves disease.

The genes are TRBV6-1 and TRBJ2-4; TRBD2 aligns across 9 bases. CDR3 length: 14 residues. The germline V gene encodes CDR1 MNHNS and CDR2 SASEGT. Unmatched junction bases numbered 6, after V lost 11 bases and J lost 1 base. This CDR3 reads CAGAGGVAKNIQYF. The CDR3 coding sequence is TGTGCCGGCGCGGGGGGGGTCGCCAAAAACATTCAGTACTTC.

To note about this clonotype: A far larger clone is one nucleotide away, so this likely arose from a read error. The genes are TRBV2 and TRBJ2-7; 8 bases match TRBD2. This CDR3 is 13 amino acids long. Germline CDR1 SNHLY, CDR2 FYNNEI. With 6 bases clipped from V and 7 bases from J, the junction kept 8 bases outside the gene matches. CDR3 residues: CASRAGGYNEQYF. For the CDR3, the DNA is TGTGCCAGCAGGGCGGGAGGATACAATGAGCAGTACTTC.

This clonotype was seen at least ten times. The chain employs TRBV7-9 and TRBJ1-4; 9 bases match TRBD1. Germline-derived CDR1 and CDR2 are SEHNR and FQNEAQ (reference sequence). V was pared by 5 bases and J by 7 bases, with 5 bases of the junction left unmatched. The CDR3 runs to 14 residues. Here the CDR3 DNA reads TGTGCCAGCAGCCCAAGACAGGGGGGTGAAAAACTGTTTTTT. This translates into CASSPRQGGEKLFF.

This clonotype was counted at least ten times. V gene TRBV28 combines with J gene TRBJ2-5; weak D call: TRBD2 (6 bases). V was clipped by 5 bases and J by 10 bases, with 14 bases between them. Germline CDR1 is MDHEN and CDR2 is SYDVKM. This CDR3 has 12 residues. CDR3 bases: TGTGCCAGCAGTCCTCACCGGAGGGACCAGTACTTC. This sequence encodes CASSPHRRDQYF.

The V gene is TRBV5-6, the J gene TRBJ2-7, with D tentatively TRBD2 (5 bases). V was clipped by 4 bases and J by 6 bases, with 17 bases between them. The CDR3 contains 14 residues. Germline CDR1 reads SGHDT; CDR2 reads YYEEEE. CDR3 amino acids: CASSLRELFSEQYF. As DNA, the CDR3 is TGTGCCAGCAGCCTCCGGGAACTTTTCAGCGAGCAGTACTTC.

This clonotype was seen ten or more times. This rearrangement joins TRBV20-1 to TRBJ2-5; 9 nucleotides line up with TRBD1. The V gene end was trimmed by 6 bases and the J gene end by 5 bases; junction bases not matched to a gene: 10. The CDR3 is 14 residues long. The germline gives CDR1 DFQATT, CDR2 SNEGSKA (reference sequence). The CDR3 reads CSAVTGGRSETQYF. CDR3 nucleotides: TGCAGTGCAGTAACAGGGGGCCGGTCGGAGACCCAGTACTTC.

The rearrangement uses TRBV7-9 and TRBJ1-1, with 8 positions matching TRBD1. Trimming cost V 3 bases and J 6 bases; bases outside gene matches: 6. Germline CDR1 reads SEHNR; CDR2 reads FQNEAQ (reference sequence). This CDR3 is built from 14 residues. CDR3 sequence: CASSLGQVGSEAFF. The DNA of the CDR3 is TGTGCCAGCAGCTTGGGACAGGTTGGCTCTGAAGCTTTCTTT.

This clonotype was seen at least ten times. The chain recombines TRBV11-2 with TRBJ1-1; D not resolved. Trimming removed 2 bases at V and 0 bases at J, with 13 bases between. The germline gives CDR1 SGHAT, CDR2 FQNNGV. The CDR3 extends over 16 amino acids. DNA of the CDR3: TGTGCCAGCAGCTTATTTTGGGCTGATATGAACACTGAAGCTTTCTTT. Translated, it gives CASSLFWADMNTEAFF.

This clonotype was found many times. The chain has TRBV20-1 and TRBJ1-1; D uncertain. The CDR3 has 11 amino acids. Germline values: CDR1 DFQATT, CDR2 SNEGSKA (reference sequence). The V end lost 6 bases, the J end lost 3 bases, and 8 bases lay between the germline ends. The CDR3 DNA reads TGCAGTGCCCCCGGCGACACTGAAGCTTTCTTT. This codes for CSAPGDTEAFF.